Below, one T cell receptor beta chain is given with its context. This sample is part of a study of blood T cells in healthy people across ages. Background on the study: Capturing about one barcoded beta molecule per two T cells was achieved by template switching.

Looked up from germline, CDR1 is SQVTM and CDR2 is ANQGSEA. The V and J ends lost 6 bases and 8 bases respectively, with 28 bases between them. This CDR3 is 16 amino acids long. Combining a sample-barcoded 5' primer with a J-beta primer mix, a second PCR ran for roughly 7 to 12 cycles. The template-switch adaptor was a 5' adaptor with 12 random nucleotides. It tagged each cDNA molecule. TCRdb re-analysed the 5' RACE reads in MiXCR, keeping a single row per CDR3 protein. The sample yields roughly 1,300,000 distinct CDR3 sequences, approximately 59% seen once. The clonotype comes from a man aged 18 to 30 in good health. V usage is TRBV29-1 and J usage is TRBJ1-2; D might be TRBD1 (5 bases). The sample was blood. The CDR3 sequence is CSVDLGGEPMLWGYTF. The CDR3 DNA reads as TGCAGCGTGGATCTAGGAGGGGAGCCAATGCTGTGGGGCTACACCTTC.